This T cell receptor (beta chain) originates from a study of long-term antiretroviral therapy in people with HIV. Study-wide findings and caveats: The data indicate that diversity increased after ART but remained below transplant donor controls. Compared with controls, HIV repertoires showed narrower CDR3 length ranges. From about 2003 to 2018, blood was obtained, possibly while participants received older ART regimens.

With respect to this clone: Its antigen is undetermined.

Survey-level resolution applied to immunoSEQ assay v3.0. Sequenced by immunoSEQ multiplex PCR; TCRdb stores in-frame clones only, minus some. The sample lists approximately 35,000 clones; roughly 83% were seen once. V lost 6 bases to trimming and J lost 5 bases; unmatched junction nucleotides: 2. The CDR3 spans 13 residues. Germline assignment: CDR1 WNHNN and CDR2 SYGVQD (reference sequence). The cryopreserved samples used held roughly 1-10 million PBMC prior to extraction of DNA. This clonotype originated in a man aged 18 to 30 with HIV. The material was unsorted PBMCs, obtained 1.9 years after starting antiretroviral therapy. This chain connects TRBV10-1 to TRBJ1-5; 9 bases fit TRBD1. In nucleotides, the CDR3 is TGCGCCAGCAGCAGACAGGGGGATCAGCCCCAGCATTTT. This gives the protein CASSRQGDQPQHF.